The present entry profiles one TCR beta chain with its context. This clone was observed a few times. What antigen it recognizes has not been identified. No much larger clone exists at a distance of one base, and base qualities are not known. The record originates from a study of CXCR4 blockade with PD-1 therapy in pancreatic cancer (dated by TCRdb to between 2017 and 2020). About the investigation overall: The study analyzed resected pancreatic ductal adenocarcinoma using multiplex immunohistochemistry and TCRbeta immunosequencing, along with ex vivo slice culture to test PD-1 and CXCR4 blockade. Two geographically distinct regions were TCR-sequenced from each of roughly six tumors to assess intratumoral heterogeneity.

The immunoSEQ Assay at Adaptive Biotechnologies was used to immunosequence TCRbeta CDR3 regions from the extracted DNA. Turning to the authors' computational methods: To quantify the absolute abundance of each unique TCRbeta CDR3, sequences were collapsed and filtered. Clonality, calculated using only productive in-frame rearrangements, was defined as 1 minus Pielou's evenness. For regional overlap, the top 100 nucleotide rearrangements were followed across paired samples, and the Morisita index was used to compare paired samples against unrelated samples. The immunoSEQ Rearrangement Details tool was used to assess convergence of nucleotide rearrangements onto identical amino acid sequences. TCRdb limited this immuneACCESS table to in-frame rearrangements with V and J called. A share of clones is missing; checked studies link under half to unresolved V genes, and the rest is unexplained. V and J calls and clone size come straight from that table; D and trimming were deduced from the DNA. The sample table lists nearly 6,000 clones, 35% to 45% of them with a count of one. Roughly 13% of the sample comes from the top ten.

Overall study outcomes, separate from this receptor: Because only TCRbeta chains were sequenced, true antigen-specificity overlap of convergent dominant clones was left unconfirmed pending paired alpha-beta single-cell sequencing. A strong correlation was found between the frequency of an amino acid clone and the number of distinct nucleotide rearrangements encoding that clone, which suggests convergent selection driven by common tumor antigens. Although tumors showed clonal expansion, with a mean productive clonality of approximately 0.15 compared with approximately 0.05 in healthy blood, clonality was not correlated with survival.

None of the patients whose archived tumor blocks were used had received neoadjuvant therapy prior to resection. In the preserved-tissue arm of the study, some 30 surgical resection samples from over 20 previously untreated pancreatic ductal adenocarcinoma patients were used. For the resection arm, ten 5-micron curls of FFPE tumor adjacent to the multiplex immunohistochemistry slide were used for DNA extraction. CDR1 and CDR2, looked up from the germline V gene (reference sequence), are LNHDA and SQIVND. The CDR3 starts with the cysteine, ends with the phenylalanine, and has 14 residues. Of the read, only the CDR3 DNA is kept; its 42 bases are in frame from base 1. V ends up 6 bases short and J 5 bases short, with an unmatched junction base count of 8.

Sequencing input: tumor tissue. Recombination connected TRBV19 to TRBJ1-1; the central 8 bases match TRBD1. The clonotype originates from a human donor with pancreatic ductal adenocarcinoma. The CDR3 has the sequence CASRETGVETEAFF. In nucleotide form, the sequence is TGTGCCAGTAGAGAGACAGGGGTTGAGACTGAAGCTTTCTTT. Reference TRBV19 and TRBJ1-1 genes cover what lies past the CDR3, so the full variable domain is DGGITQSPKYLFRKEGQNVTLSCEQNLNHDAMYWYRQDPGQGLRLIYYSQIVNDFQKGDIAEGYSVSREKKESFPLTVTSAQKNPTAFYLCASRETGVETEAFFGQGTRLTVV.